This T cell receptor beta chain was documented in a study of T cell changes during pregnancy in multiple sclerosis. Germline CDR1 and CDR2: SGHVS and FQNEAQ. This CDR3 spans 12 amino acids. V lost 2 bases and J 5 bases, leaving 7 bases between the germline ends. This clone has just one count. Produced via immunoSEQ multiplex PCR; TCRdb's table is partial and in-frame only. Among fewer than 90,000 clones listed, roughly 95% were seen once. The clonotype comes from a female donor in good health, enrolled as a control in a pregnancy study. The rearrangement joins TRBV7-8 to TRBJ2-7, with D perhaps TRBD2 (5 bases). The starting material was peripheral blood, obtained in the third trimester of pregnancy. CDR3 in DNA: TGTGCCAGCAGCTTAAACGGGAACGAGCAGTACTTC. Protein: CASSLNGNEQYF. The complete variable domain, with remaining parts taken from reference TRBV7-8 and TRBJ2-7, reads GAGVSQSPRYKVAKRGQDVALRCDPISGHVSLFWYQQALGQGPEFLTYFQNEAQLDKSGLPSDRFFAERPEGSVSTLKIQRTQQEDSAVYLCASSLNGNEQYFGPGTRLTVT.